One sample yielded the 24 T cell receptor beta chains listed below, sequenced in a study of shared clonotypes between healthy human individuals. Here immunoSEQ multiplex PCR was the method, and the copy in TCRdb shows in-frame clones only, minus some. The data hold roughly 1,500,000 clones, with 98% observed a single time. Material for sequencing was naive CD4+ T cells sorted from blood. Subset denoted: CD45RA+ positively selected. All receptors come from a man in his thirties or forties in good health.

V is TRBV7-2 and J is TRBJ2-1; a weak D match, TRBD2 (7 bases). V was cut by 5 bases and J by 10 bases, with 21 bases left in between. Germline-derived CDR1 and CDR2 are SGHTA and FQGNSA. This CDR3 comprises 15 residues. The CDR3 here is CASSLMGGLAGEQFF. The CDR3 DNA follows: TGTGCCAGCAGCCTAATGGGGGGGCTAGCCGGCGAGCAGTTCTTC.

V and J are TRBV19 and TRBJ2-3, with D possibly TRBD1 on 5 matching bases. Trimming stripped 0 bases from V and 4 bases from J, with 14 bases between. There are 16 residues in the CDR3. Germline CDR1 LNHDA, CDR2 SQIVND (reference sequence). The CDR3 DNA reads TGTGCCAGTAGTATAGATCGGGCAGGGAACGCAGATACGCAGTATTTT. It specifies CASSIDRAGNADTQYF.

V usage is TRBV4-3 and J usage is TRBJ2-6; 13 nucleotides match TRBD2. The CDR3 contains 17 residues. The J segment lost 4 bases and the V segment lost 3 bases, leaving 3 bases of the junction unmatched. Germline CDR1 is LGHNA and CDR2 is YSLEER. The CDR3 is CASSQTSGRTGANVLTF. Here the CDR3 DNA reads TGCGCCAGCAGCCAGACTAGCGGGAGGACAGGGGCCAACGTCCTGACTTTC.

The chain uses TRBV18 and TRBJ1-5; D gene uncertain. Germline CDR1 is KGHSH and CDR2 is LQKENI. The CDR3 has 14 residues. The V end was cut by 4 bases, the J end by 1 base, with 8 bases between. The DNA of the CDR3 is TGTGCCAGCTCACATAAAGACAGCAATCAGCCCCAGCATTTT. Protein: CASSHKDSNQPQHF.

J is TRBJ2-3 and V is TRBV5-1; 7 positions agree with TRBD2. This CDR3 is 15 amino acids long. With V trimmed by 4 bases and J by 2 bases, 7 bases remained unmatched. Germline V gene lookup returns CDR1 SGHRS and CDR2 YFSETQ. The chain's CDR3 is CASSPVLANTDTQYF. CDR3 DNA: TGCGCCAGCAGCCCAGTACTAGCGAACACAGATACGCAGTATTTT.

Of note for this clone: The same CDR3 arises from other DNA sequences in this sample as well. The chain couples TRBV7-6 to TRBJ1-1, with D uncertain. This CDR3 spans 13 amino acids. Germline CDR1 and CDR2: SGHVS and FNYEAQ. The germline V and J ends were trimmed by 5 bases and 1 base, with 8 bases remaining between them. The CDR3 reads CASSLSSNTEAFF. The CDR3 coding sequence is TGTGCCAGCAGCCTATCTTCGAACACTGAAGCTTTCTTT.

The gene calls are TRBV5-1 and TRBJ2-3; D is uncertain. The V end lost 8 bases, the J end lost 2 bases, and 15 bases lay between the germline ends. This CDR3 spans 14 amino acids. Germline CDR1 SGHRS, CDR2 YFSETQ. The CDR3 region has the DNA TGCGCCAGTGGAACGGACCCTCACACAGATACGCAGTATTTT. It specifies CASGTDPHTDTQYF.

The chain is built from TRBV7-3 and TRBJ2-1; 7 nucleotides agree with TRBD2. This CDR3 contains 13 residues. Trimming cost V 5 bases and J 8 bases; bases outside gene matches: 6. CDR1 and CDR2 from the germline V gene are SGHTA and FQGTGA. The CDR3 spells CASSLGGFDEQFF. The CDR3 DNA follows: TGTGCCAGCAGCCTGGGGGGGTTCGATGAGCAGTTCTTC.

The chain carries TRBV11-2 and TRBJ2-2; tentative D call: TRBD1 (6 bases). Looked up from germline, CDR1 is SGHAT and CDR2 is FQNNGV. V lost 5 bases, J lost 5 bases, and 15 bases lay in between. The CDR3 sequence is 15 residues long. The CDR3 protein is CASSGTGLWTGELFF. DNA of the CDR3: TGTGCCAGCAGCGGAACAGGGCTTTGGACCGGGGAGCTGTTTTTT.

This chain uses TRBV2 with TRBJ2-1; TRBD2 matches at 12 bases. CDR3 size: 16 residues. The V gene's germline CDR1 is SNHLY and CDR2 FYNNEI. The ends lost 6 bases at V and 9 bases at J; junction bases unmatched: 12. CDR3 sequence reads: CASRERTSGAGGEQFF. The CDR3 coding sequence is TGTGCCAGCAGAGAAAGGACTAGCGGGGCAGGGGGTGAGCAGTTCTTC.

The chain is built from TRBV2 and TRBJ1-1; 9 positions match TRBD1. Germline CDR1 reads SNHLY; CDR2 reads FYNNEI. CDR3 length equals 14 residues. With 7 bases clipped from V and 2 bases from J, the junction kept 5 bases outside the gene matches. For the CDR3, the DNA is TGTGCCAGCATGGACAGGGGAAGAAACACTGAAGCTTTCTTT. This translates into CASMDRGRNTEAFF. The whole variable domain, filled in from reference TRBV2 and TRBJ1-1, reads EPEVTQTPSHQVTQMGQEVILRCVPISNHLYFYWYRQILGQKVEFLVSFYNNEISEKSEIFDDQFSVERPDGSNFTLKIRSTKLEDSAMYFCASMDRGRNTEAFFGQGTRLTVV.

This rearrangement joins TRBV18 to TRBJ2-3; maybe TRBD1 (5 bases). The germline V gene encodes CDR1 KGHSH and CDR2 LQKENI. Trimming took 3 bases from V and 4 from J, leaving 17 bases between them. This CDR3 has 16 residues. The CDR3 sequence: CASSPRQGGSADTQYF. The CDR3 coding sequence is TGTGCCAGCTCACCGCGGCAGGGTGGAAGTGCAGATACGCAGTATTTT.

The chain has TRBV5-1 and TRBJ1-3; 7 bases agree with TRBD1. The V gene's germline CDR1 is SGHRS and CDR2 YFSETQ. Trimming at V came to 0 bases and at J to 0 bases, leaving 3 bases not matched to a gene. This CDR3 is 16 amino acids long. In nucleotides, the CDR3 is TGCGCCAGCAGCTTGGCACAGGGGTTCTCTGGAAACACCATATATTTT. It codes for CASSLAQGFSGNTIYF.

This sequence joins TRBV5-1 and TRBJ2-3, with 14 positions matching TRBD2. Per germline, CDR1 SGHRS and CDR2 YFSETQ. Trimming at V came to 4 bases and at J to 0 bases, leaving 7 bases not matched to a gene. The CDR3 spans 18 residues. The CDR3 DNA is TGCGCCAGCAGCCCCGGGACTAGCGGGAGAGCTAGCACAGATACGCAGTATTTT. Its translation: CASSPGTSGRASTDTQYF.

The rearrangement joins TRBV25-1 to TRBJ2-2, with 8 bases matching TRBD2. The V gene's germline CDR1 is MGHDK and CDR2 SYGVNS. V gave up 3 bases and J gave up 3 bases; unmatched junction bases: 9. The CDR3 contains 17 residues. The chain's CDR3 is CASSDSRASGYTGELFF. The CDR3 nucleotides are TGTGCCAGCAGTGACTCTCGGGCTAGCGGGTACACCGGGGAGCTGTTTTTT.

Written as DNA, the CDR3 is TGTGCCAGCAGCCAAGTGGGTGGGATCGTTTACAATGAGCAGTTCTTC. It is translated as CASSQVGGIVYNEQFF. The chain combines TRBV14 with TRBJ2-1; D ambiguous. The germline V gene has CDR1 SGHDN and CDR2 FVKESK. Trimming removed 1 base from V and 4 bases from J, with 14 bases in between. This CDR3 region has 16 residues.

The chain recombines TRBV13 with TRBJ2-1; no reliable D call. Germline CDR1 PRHDT, CDR2 FYEKMQ (reference sequence). V lost 2 bases and J lost 6, with 8 bases in between. The CDR3 has 13 amino acids. The CDR3 nucleotides read TGTGCCAGCAGCTTAAGTAGCCCCAATGAGCAGTTCTTC. Protein product: CASSLSSPNEQFF.

This clone occurred once. The J gene is TRBJ2-6, the V gene TRBV4-3; D may match TRBD1 or TRBD2 (5 bases each). With 4 bases removed from V and 0 bases from J, the gap between germline ends came to 10 bases. Germline values: CDR1 LGHNA, CDR2 YSLEER. This CDR3 spans 16 amino acids. The CDR3 is CASSRDGNSGANVLTF. The CDR3 bases are TGCGCCAGCAGCCGGGACGGGAACTCTGGGGCCAACGTCCTGACTTTC.

The chain employs TRBV5-1 and TRBJ2-3; D unresolved. The CDR3 covers 14 residues. With 1 base removed from V and 2 bases from J, the gap between germline ends came to 8 bases. Germline CDR1 and CDR2: SGHRS and YFSETQ. CDR3 nucleotides: TGCGCCAGCAGCTTGACCCCACACACAGATACGCAGTATTTT. Translation gives CASSLTPHTDTQYF.

The CDR3 loop is CASSGTGVEKLFF. CDR3 DNA sequence: TGTGCCAGCTCCGGGACAGGGGTCGAAAAACTGTTTTTT. The gene calls are TRBV10-3 and TRBJ1-4, with TRBD1 identical over 10 bases. Germline V gene data show CDR1 as ENHRY and CDR2 as SYGVKD. The CDR3 length is 13 residues. V shed 10 bases, J shed 8 bases, and the junction held 7 bases outside the gene matches.

The rearrangement uses TRBV25-1 and TRBJ1-4, with 11 positions matching TRBD1. The CDR3 is 16 amino acids. V lost 3 bases, J lost 4 bases, and 4 bases stayed unmatched. Germline CDR1 is MGHDK and CDR2 is SYGVNS. As DNA, the CDR3 is TGTGCCAGCAGTGATCCGGGACAGGGGGTTAATGAAAAACTGTTTTTT. Protein product: CASSDPGQGVNEKLFF. Variable domain in full (rest from reference TRBV25-1 and TRBJ1-4): EADIYQTPRYLVIGTGKKITLECSQTMGHDKMYWYQQDPGMELHLIHYSYGVNSTEKGDLSSESTVSRIRTEHFPLTLESARPSHTSQYLCASSDPGQGVNEKLFFGSGTQLSVL.

The chain joins TRBV6-4 to TRBJ2-7, with D possibly matching TRBD2 (6 bases). Germline-derived CDR1 and CDR2 are MRHNA and SNTAGT. V was clipped by 2 bases and J by 2 bases, with 13 bases between them. The CDR3 runs to 15 residues. DNA of the CDR3: TGTGCCAGCAGTGACATAATCGGCGGGGCCTACGAGCAGTACTTC. Residues: CASSDIIGGAYEQYF.

The chain uses TRBV5-1 and TRBJ2-2, with D uncertain. Germline CDR1 is SGHRS and CDR2 is YFSETQ. Trimming removed 6 bases at V and 5 bases at J, with 14 bases between. This CDR3 region has 14 residues. The CDR3, as DNA: TGCGCCAGCACCCCGTTTCGAAGGACCGGGGAGCTGTTTTTT. Translation gives CASTPFRRTGELFF.

V usage is TRBV30 and J usage is TRBJ1-2, with D uncertain. Germline loops: CDR1 GTSNPN, CDR2 SVGIG (reference sequence). V was pared by 2 bases and J by 9 bases, with 13 bases between. The CDR3 sequence is 12 residues long. The CDR3, as DNA: TGTGCCTGGAGTCGAGAGGCACAAAGCTACACCTTC. Its protein is CAWSREAQSYTF.